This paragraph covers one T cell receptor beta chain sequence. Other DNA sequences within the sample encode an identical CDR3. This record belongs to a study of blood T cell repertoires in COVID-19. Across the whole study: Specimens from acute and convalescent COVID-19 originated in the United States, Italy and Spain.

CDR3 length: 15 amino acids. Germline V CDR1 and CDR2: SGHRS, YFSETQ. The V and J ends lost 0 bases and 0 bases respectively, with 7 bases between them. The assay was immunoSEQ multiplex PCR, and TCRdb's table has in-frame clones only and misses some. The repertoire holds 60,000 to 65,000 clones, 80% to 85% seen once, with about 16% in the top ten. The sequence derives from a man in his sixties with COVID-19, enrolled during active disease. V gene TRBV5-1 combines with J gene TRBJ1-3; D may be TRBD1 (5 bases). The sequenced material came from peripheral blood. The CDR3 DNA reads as TGCGCCAGCAGCTTGGGACAGAGCTCTGGAAACACCATATATTTT. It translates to CASSLGQSSGNTIYF.